Sequencing of this TCR beta chain was carried out in a study of T cell responses to AZD1222 COVID-19 vaccine. TCRdb's copy holds only in-frame clones and misses some; the assay was immunoSEQ multiplex PCR. Of about 39,000 clones in the sample, approximately 85% were seen once. Trimming shortened V by 5 bases and J by 1 base, and 8 bases separated the two germline ends. This CDR3 has 13 residues. Germline lookup yields CDR1 SEHNR and CDR2 FQNEAQ (reference sequence). With regard to this clone: No antigen is known for it.

Study results and caveats: Possibly, clonal diversity was underestimated; donors were largely white British and included more females. Just six or seven AZD1222 recipients tested seropositive at baseline. Spike-specific TCR repertoires showed rising breadth and depth after two AZD1222 doses. Among spike-specific TCRs, nearly half reportedly target unmutated variant regions.

This sample comprised peripheral blood, obtained 28 days after the second dose of the MenACWY control vaccine. This chain links TRBV7-9 with TRBJ1-1; D call uncertain. The TCR was taken from an adult who received the MenACWY meningococcal vaccine as a control. CDR3 region: CASSLPPNTEAFF. CDR3 coding DNA: TGTGCCAGCAGCCTCCCTCCGAACACTGAAGCTTTCTTT.